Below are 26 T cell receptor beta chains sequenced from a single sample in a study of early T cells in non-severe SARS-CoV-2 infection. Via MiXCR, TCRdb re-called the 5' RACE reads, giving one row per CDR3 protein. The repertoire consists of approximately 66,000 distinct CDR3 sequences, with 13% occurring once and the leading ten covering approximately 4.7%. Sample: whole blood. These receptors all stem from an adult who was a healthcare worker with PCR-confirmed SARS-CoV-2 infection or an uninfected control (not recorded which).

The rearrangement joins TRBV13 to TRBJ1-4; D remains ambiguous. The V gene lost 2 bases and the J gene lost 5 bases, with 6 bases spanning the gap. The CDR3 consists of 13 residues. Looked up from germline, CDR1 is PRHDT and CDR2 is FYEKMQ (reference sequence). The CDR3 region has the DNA TGTGCCAGCAGCTTAAGGCCAAATGAAAAACTGTTTTTT. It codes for CASSLRPNEKLFF.

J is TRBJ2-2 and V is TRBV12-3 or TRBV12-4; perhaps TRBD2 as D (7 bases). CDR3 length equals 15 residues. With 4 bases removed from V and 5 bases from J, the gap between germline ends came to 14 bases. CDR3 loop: CASSSGGRWTGELFF. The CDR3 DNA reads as TGTGCCAGCAGTTCCGGGGGGCGCTGGACCGGGGAGCTGTTTTTT.

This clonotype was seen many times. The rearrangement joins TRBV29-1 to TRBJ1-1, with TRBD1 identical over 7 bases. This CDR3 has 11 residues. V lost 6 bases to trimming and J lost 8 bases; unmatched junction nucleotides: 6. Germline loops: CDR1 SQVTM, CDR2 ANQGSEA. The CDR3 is CSVDDRVEAFF. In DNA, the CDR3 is TGCAGCGTCGACGACAGGGTGGAAGCTTTCTTT.

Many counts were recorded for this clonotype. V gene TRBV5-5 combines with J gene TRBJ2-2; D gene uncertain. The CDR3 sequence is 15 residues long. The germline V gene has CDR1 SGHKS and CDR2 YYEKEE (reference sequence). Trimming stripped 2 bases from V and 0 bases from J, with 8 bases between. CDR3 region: CASSLASPNTGELFF. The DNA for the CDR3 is TGTGCCAGCAGCTTAGCTAGTCCGAACACCGGGGAGCTGTTTTTT.

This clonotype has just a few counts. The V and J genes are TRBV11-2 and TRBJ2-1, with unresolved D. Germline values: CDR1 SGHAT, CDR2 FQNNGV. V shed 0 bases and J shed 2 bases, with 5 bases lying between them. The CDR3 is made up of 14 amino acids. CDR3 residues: CASSLDWTYNEQFF. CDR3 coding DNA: TGTGCCAGCAGCTTAGATTGGACCTACAATGAGCAGTTCTTC.

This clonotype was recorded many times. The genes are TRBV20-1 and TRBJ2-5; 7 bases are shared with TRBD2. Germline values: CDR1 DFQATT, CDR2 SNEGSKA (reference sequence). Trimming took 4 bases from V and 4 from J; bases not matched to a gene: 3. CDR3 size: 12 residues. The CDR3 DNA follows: TGCAGTGCTATCCCGGGGGGAGAGACCCAGTACTTC. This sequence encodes CSAIPGGETQYF.

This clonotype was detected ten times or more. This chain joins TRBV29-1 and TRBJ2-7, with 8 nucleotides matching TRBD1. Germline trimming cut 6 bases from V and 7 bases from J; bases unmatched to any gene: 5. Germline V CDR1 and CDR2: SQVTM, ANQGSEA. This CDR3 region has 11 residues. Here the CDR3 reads CSVRQGWEQYF. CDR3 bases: TGCAGCGTGAGACAGGGGTGGGAGCAGTACTTC.

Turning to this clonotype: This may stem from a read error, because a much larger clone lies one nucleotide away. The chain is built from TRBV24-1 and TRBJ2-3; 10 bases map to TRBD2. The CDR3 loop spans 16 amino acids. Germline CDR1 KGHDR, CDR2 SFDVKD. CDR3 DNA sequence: TGTTCCACCAGTGCCAGCACTAGCGGGAACACAGATACGCAGTATTTT. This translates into CSTSASTSGNTDTQYF.

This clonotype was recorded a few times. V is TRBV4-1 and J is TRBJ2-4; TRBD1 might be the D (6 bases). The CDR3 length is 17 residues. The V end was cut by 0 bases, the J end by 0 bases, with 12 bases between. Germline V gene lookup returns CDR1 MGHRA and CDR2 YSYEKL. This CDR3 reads CASSQDVGQVAKNIQYF. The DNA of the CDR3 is TGCGCCAGCAGCCAAGATGTGGGACAAGTAGCCAAAAACATTCAGTACTTC.

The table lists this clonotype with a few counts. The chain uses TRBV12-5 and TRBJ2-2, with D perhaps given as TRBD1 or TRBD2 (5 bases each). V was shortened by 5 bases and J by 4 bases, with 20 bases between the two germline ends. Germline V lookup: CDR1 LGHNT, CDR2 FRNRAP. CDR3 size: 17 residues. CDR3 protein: CASGPGSGGLRTGELFF. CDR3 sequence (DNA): TGTGCTAGTGGTCCCGGATCTGGGGGTTTGCGCACCGGGGAGCTGTTTTTT.

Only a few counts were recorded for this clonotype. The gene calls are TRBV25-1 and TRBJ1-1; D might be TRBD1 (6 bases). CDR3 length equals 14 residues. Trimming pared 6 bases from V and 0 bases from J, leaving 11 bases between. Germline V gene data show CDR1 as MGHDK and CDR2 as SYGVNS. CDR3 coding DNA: TGTGCCAGCAGCCACGGACAGTTGAACACTGAAGCTTTCTTT. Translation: CASSHGQLNTEAFF.

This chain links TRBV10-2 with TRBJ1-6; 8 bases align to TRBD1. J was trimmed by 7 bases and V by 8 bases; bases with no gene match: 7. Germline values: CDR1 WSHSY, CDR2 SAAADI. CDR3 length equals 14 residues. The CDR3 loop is CASQDRGLNSPLHF. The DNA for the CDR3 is TGCGCCAGCCAAGACAGGGGTTTAAATTCACCCCTCCACTTT.

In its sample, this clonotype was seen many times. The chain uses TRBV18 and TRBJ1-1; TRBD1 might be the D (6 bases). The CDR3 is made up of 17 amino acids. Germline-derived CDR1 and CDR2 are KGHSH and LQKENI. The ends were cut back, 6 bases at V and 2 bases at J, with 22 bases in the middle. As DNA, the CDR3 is TGTGCCAGCTCCCCCCCCGGGGGCAAGAGGGGTAACACTGAAGCTTTCTTT. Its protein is CASSPPGGKRGNTEAFF.

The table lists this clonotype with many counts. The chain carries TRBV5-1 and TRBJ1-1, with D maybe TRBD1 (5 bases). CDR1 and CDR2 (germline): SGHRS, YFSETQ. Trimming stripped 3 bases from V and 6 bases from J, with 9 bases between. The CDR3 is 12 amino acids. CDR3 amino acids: CASSSQGSEAFF. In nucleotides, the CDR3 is TGCGCCAGCAGCTCCCAGGGTTCTGAAGCTTTCTTT.

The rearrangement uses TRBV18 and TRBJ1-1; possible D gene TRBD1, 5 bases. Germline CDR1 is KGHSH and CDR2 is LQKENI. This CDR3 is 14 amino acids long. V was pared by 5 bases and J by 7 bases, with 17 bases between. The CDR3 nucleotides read TGTGCCAGCTCATCCCAGGGAGTTCGGAATGAAGCTTTCTTT. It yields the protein CASSSQGVRNEAFF.

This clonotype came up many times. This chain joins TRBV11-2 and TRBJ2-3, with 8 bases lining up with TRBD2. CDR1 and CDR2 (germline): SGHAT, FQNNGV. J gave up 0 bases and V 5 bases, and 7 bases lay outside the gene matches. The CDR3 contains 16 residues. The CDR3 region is CASSARLAMSTDTQYF. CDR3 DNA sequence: TGTGCCAGCAGCGCTAGACTAGCGATGAGCACAGATACGCAGTATTTT. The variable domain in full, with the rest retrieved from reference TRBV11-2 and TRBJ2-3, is EAGVAQSPRYKIIEKRQSVAFWCNPISGHATLYWYQQILGQGPKLLIQFQNNGVVDDSQLPKDRFSAERLKGVDSTLKIQPAKLEDSAVYLCASSARLAMSTDTQYFGPGTRLTVL.

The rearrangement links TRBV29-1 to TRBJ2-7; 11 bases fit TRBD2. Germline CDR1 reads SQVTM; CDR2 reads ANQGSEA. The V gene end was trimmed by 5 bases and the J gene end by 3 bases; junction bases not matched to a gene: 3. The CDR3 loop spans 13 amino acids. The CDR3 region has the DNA TGCAGCGTTCTAGCGGGGGGAAGCTACGAGCAGTACTTC. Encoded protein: CSVLAGGSYEQYF.

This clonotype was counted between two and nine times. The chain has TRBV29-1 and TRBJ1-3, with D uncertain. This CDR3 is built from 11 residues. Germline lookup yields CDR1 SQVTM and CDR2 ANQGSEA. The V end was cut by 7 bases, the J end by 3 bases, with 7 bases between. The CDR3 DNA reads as TGCAGCGCTAACGGTGGAAACACCATATATTTT. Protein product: CSANGGNTIYF.

This CDR3 is CASPSGTGVQETQYF. In DNA form, the CDR3 reads TGTGCCAGCCCGTCTGGGACAGGGGTTCAAGAGACCCAGTACTTC. The chain carries TRBV7-9 and TRBJ2-5, with 10 bases that match TRBD1. Trimming removed 8 bases from V and 2 bases from J; junction bases left unmatched: 8. The length of the CDR3 is 15 residues. Germline V gene sequence: CDR1 SEHNR, CDR2 FQNEAQ (reference sequence).

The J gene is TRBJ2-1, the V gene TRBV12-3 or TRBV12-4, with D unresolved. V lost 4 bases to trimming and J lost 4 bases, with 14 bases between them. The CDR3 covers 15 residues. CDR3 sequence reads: CASSSHLNPYNEQFF. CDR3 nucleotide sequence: TGTGCCAGCAGTTCCCATCTCAACCCTTACAATGAGCAGTTCTTC.

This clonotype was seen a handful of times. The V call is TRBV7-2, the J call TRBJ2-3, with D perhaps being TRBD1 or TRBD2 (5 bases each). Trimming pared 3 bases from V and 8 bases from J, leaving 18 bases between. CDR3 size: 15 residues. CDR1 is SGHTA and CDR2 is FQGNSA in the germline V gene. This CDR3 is CASSFQTGTRGTQYF. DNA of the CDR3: TGTGCCAGCAGCTTCCAGACCGGGACCCGGGGTACGCAGTATTTT.

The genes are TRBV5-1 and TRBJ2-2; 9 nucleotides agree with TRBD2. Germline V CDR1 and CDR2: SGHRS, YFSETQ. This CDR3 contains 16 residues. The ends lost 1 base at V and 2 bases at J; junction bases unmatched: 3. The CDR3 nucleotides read TGCGCCAGCAGCTTGAAGCTAGCGGGAAACACCGGGGAGCTGTTTTTT. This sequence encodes CASSLKLAGNTGELFF.

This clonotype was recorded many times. This CDR3 reads CASSRTPPRGQPQHF. The CDR3 coding sequence is TGTGCCAGCAGTAGGACCCCCCCACGGGGTCAGCCCCAGCATTTT. This sequence joins TRBV27 and TRBJ1-5; D gene ambiguous. V lost 5 bases, J lost 6 bases, and 17 bases lay in between. Germline V CDR1 and CDR2: MNHEY, SMNVEV (reference sequence). This CDR3 is 15 amino acids long.

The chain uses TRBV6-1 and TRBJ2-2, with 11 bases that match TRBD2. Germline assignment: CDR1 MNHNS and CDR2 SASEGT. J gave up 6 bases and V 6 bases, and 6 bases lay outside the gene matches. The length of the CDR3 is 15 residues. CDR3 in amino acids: CASRTSGNVPGELFF. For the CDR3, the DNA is TGTGCCAGCAGGACTAGCGGGAATGTACCCGGGGAGCTGTTTTTT.

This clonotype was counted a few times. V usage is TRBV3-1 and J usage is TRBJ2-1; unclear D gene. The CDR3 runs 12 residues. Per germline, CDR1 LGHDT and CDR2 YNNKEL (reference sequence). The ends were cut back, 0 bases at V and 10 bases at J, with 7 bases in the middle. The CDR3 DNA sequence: TGTGCCAGCAGCCAAGACCCCCAGGAGCAGTTCTTC. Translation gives CASSQDPQEQFF.

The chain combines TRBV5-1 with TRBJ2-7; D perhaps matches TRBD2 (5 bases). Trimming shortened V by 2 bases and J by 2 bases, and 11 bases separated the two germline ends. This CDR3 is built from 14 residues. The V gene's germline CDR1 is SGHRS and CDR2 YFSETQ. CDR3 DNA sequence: TGCGCCAGCAGCTTCATATCCGGGACCTACGAGCAGTACTTC. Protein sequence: CASSFISGTYEQYF.